The clone carrying this T cell receptor (beta chain) occurred a few times. Antigen specificity is unknown. This sample was taken from a study of identical twins. General observations from the study: Recombination models fit unrelated individuals' TCR alpha sharing but underestimated twins'.

TCRdb reprocessed the 5' RACE reads with MiXCR, giving one entry per CDR3 protein. There are roughly 720,000 distinct CDR3 sequences in the sample; 15% to 20% occur only once, and over 10% lies in the top ten. Trimming took 6 bases from V and 3 from J; bases not matched to a gene: 10. This CDR3 contains 15 residues. Looked up from germline, CDR1 is MNHEY and CDR2 is SVGEGT. Another study also made use of these data, one on T cells expressing NK-cell markers.

Sequences were obtained from PBMCs. This sequence joins TRBV6-2 or TRBV6-3 and TRBJ2-7; 8 bases are a match to TRBD2. The origin of this receptor is a woman aged 18-29 years in good health. CDR3 sequence: CASSPRGLVNYEQYF. The CDR3 DNA sequence: TGTGCCAGCAGCCCTCGGGGACTAGTGAACTACGAGCAGTACTTC.